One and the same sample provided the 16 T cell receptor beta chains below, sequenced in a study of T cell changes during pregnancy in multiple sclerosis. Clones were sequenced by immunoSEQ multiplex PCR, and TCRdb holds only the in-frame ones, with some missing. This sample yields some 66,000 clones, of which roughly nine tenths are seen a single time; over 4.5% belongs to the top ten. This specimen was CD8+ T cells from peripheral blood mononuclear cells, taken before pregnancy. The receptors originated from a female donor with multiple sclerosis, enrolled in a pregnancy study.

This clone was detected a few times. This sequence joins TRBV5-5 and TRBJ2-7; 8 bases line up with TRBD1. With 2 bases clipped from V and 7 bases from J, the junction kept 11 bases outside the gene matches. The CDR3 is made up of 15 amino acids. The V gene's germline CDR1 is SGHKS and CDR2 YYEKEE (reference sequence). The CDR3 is CASSFDIQTGGEQYF. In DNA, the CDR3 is TGTGCCAGCAGCTTCGACATACAAACAGGGGGAGAGCAGTACTTC.

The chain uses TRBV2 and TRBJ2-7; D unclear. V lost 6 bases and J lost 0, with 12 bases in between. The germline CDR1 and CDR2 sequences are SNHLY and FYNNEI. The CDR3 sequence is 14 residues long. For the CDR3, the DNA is TGTGCCAGCAGGGTGGGCTTAGGCTCCTACGAGCAGTACTTC. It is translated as CASRVGLGSYEQYF.

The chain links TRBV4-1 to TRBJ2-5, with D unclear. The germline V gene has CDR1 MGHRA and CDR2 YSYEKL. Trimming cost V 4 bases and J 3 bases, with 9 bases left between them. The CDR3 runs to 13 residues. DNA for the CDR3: TGCGCCAGCAGCCCCCTGGGCGAAGAGACCCAGTACTTC. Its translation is CASSPLGEETQYF.

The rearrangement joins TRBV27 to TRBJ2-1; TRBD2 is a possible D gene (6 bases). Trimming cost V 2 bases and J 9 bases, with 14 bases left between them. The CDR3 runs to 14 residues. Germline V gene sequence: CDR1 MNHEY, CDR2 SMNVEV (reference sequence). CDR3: CASSLAGWSVEQFF. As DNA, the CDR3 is TGTGCCAGCAGTTTAGCGGGGTGGAGTGTTGAGCAGTTCTTC.

The CDR3 nucleotides are TGTGCCAGCAGCGTAGATGAGAGGGAGCAGTTCTTC. It specifies CASSVDEREQFF. This chain links TRBV9 with TRBJ2-1; D is unclear. The V gene's germline CDR1 is SGDLS and CDR2 YYNGEE. The V end lost 0 bases, the J end lost 10 bases, and 8 bases lay between the germline ends. The CDR3 sequence is 12 residues long.

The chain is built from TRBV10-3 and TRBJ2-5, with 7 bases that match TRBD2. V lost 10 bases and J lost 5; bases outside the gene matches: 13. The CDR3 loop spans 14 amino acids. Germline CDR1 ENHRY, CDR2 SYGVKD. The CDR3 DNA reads TGTGCCACTACTAACGGGGAGGGTGAGGAGACCCAGTACTTC. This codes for CATTNGEGEETQYF.

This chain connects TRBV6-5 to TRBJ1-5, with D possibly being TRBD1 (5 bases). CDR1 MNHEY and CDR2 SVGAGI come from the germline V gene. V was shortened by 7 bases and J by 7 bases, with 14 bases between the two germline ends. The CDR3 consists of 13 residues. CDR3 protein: CASKAGSVQPQHF. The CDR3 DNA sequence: TGTGCCAGCAAGGCAGGGTCGGTCCAGCCCCAGCATTTT.

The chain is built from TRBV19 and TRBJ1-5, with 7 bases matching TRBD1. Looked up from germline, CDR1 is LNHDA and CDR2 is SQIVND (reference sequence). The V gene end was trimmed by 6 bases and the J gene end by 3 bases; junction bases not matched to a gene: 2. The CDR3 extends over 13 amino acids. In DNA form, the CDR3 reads TGTGCCAGTAGGGGGACAGCCAATCAGCCCCAGCATTTT. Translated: CASRGTANQPQHF.

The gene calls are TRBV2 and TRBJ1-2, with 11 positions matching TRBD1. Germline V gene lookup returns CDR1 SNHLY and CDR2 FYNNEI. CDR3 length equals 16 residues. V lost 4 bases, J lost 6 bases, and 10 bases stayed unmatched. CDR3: CASSAPGQGVVNGYTF. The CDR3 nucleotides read TGTGCCAGCAGTGCGCCGGGACAGGGGGTGGTTAATGGCTACACCTTC.

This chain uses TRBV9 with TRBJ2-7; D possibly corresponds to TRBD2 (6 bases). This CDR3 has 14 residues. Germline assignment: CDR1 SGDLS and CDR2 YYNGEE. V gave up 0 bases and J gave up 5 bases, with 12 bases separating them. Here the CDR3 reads CASSVEGGLDEQYF. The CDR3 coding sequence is TGTGCCAGCAGCGTAGAGGGAGGCCTGGACGAGCAGTACTTC.

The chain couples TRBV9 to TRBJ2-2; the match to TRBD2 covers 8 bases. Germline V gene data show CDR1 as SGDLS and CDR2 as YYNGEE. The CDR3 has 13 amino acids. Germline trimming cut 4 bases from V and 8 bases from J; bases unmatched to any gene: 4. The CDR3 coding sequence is TGTGCCAGCAGCAAGGCTAGCGGGGGGGAGCTGTTTTTT. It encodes CASSKASGGELFF.

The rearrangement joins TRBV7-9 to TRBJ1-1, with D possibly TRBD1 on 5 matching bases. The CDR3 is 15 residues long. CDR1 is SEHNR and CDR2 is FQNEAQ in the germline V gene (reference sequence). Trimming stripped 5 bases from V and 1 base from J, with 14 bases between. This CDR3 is CASSPGGARNTEAFF. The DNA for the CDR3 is TGTGCCAGCAGCCCAGGAGGGGCGCGGAACACTGAAGCTTTCTTT.

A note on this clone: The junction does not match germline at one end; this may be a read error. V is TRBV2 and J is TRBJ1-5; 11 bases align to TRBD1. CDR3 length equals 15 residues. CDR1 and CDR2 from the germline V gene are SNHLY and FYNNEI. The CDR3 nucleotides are TGTGCCAGCAGGGAAGGGACAGGGGGGAATCAGCCCCAGCATTTT. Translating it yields CASREGTGGNQPQHF.

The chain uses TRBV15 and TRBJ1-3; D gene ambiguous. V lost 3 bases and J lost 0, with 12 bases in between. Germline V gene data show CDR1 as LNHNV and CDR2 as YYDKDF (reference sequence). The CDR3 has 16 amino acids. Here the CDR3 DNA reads TGTGCCACCAGCAGTTCGACATTAACCTCTGGAAACACCATATATTTT. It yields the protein CATSSSTLTSGNTIYF.

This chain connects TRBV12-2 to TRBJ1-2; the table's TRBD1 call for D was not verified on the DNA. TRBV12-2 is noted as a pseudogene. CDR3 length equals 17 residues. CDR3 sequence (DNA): TGTGCAAGTCGCTTCATCTCTGGAGAGGGGGCCGCGAATGGCTACACCTTC. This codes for CASRFISGEGAANGYTF.

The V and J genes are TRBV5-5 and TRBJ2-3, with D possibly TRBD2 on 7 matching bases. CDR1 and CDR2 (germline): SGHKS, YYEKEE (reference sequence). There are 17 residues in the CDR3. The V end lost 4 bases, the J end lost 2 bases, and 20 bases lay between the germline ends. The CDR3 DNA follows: TGTGCCAGCAGCCCTACCGCCGCGGGGGCCAACACAGATACGCAGTATTTT. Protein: CASSPTAAGANTDTQYF.